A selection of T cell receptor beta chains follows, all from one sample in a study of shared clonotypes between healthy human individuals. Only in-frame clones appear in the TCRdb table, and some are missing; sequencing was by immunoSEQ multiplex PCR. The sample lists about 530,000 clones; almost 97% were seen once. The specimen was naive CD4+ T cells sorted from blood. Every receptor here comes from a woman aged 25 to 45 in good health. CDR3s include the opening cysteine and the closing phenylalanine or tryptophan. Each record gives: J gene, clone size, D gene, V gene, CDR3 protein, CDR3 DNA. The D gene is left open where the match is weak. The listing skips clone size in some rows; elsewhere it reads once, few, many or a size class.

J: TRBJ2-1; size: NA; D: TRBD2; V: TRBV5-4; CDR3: CASSPSSGRSNEQFF; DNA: TGTGCCAGCAGCCCCTCTAGCGGGAGGAGCAATGAGCAGTTCTTC
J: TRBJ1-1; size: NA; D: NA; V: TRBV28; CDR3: CASTKGSPTLNTEAFF; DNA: TGTGCCAGCACCAAGGGCAGTCCTACCTTGAACACTGAAGCTTTCTTT
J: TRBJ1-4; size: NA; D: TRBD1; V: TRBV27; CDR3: CASTSDRDNEKLFF; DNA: TGTGCCAGCACCTCGGACAGGGATAATGAAAAACTGTTTTTT
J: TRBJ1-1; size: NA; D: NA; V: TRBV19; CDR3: CASSIGGRGSEAFF; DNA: TGTGCCAGTAGTATAGGGGGCAGGGGAAGTGAAGCTTTCTTT
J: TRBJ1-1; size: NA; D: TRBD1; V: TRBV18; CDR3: CASSPDRESTEAFF; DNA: TGTGCCAGCTCACCGGACAGGGAAAGCACTGAAGCTTTCTTT
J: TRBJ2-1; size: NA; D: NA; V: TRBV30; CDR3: CAWREGDQYNEQFF; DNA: TGTGCCTGGAGGGAGGGAGACCAATACAATGAGCAGTTCTTC
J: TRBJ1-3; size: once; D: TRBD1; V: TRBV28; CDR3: CASSLGTASGNTIYF; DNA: TGTGCCAGCAGTTTGGGGACAGCCTCTGGAAACACCATATATTTT
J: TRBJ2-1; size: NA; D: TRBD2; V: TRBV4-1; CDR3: CASSQVATSGRAPQFF; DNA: TGCGCCAGCAGCCAAGTAGCCACTAGCGGGAGGGCCCCCCAGTTCTTC
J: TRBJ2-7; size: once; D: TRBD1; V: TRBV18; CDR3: CASSPGQVLSYEQYF; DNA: TGTGCCAGCTCACCAGGACAGGTCCTCTCCTACGAGCAGTACTTC
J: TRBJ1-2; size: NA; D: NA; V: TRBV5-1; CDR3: CASSPPGNYGYTF; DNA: TGCGCCAGCAGCCCCCCAGGTAACTATGGCTACACCTTC
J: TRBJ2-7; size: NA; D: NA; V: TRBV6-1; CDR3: CASSPLRDGDYEQYF; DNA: TGTGCCAGCAGTCCCCTCCGGGACGGGGACTACGAGCAGTACTTC
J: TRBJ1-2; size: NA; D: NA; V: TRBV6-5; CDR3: CASSYRGGLDYGYTF; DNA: TGTGCCAGCAGTTACCGCGGGGGGCTGGACTATGGCTACACCTTC
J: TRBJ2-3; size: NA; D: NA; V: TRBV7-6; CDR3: CASSRSGTLGTDTQYF; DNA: TGTGCCAGCAGCCGGTCCGGGACTTTGGGCACAGATACGCAGTATTTT
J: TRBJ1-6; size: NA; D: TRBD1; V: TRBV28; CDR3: CASSPRKTGVGSPLHF; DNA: TGTGCCAGCAGTCCCAGGAAAACAGGGGTTGGATCACCCCTCCACTTT
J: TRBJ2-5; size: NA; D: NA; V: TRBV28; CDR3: CASSSGHPTGETQYF; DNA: TGTGCCAGCAGTTCGGGACACCCGACGGGTGAGACCCAGTACTTC
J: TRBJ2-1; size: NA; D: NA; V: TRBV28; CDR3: CASSLTDEQFF; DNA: TGTGCCAGCAGTTTAACCGATGAGCAGTTCTTC
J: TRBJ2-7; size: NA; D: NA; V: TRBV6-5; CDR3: CASRATEGYEQYF; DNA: TGTGCCAGCAGGGCTACGGAGGGCTACGAGCAGTACTTC
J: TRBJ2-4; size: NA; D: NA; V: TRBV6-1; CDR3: CASSPSTLAKNIQYF; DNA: TGTGCCAGCAGTCCCAGTACTTTAGCCAAAAACATTCAGTACTTC
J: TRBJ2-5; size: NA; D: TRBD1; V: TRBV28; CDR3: CASSLEGTGGGETQYF; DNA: TGTGCCAGCAGTTTAGAGGGGACAGGGGGCGGTGAGACCCAGTACTTC
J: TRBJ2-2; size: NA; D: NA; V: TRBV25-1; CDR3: CASSDQGRTGELFF; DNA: TGTGCCAGCAGTGACCAGGGACGCACCGGGGAGCTGTTTTTT
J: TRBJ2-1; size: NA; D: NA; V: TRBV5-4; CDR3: CASSFHQSSYNEQFF; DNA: TGTGCCAGCAGCTTTCACCAAAGCTCCTACAATGAGCAGTTCTTC
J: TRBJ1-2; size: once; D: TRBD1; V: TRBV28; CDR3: CASSPQTGLGYTF; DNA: TGTGCCAGCAGTCCCCAGACAGGGCTTGGCTACACCTTC
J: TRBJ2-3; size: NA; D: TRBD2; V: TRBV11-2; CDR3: CASSRTSGKWPTQYF; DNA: TGTGCCAGCAGCCGGACTAGCGGGAAGTGGCCTACGCAGTATTTT
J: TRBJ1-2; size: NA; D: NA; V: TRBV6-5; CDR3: CASSYSRAAWKLTF; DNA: TGTGCCAGCAGTTACTCGAGAGCGGCCTGGAAGCTCACCTTC
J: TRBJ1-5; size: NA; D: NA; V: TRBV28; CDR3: CASSLYSNQPQHF; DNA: TGTGCCAGCAGTCTTTATAGCAATCAGCCCCAGCATTTT
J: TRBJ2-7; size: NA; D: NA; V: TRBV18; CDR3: CASSKGTYEQYF; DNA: TGTGCCAGCTCAAAAGGGACCTACGAGCAGTACTTC
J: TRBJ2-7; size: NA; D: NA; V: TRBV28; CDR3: CASSFRRYEQYF; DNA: TGTGCCAGCAGTTTTCGACGTTACGAGCAGTACTTC
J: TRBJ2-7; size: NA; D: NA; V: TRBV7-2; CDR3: CASSSPGRPSYEQYF; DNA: TGTGCCAGCAGCTCCCCGGGACGGCCCTCCTACGAGCAGTACTTC
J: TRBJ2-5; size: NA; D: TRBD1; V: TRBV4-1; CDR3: CASSHGKQGAVLETQYF; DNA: TGCGCCAGCAGCCATGGAAAACAGGGGGCTGTCCTAGAGACCCAGTACTTC
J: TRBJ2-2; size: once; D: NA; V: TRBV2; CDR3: CASSGHGQDTGELFF; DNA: TGTGCCAGCAGTGGCCACGGGCAGGACACCGGGGAGCTGTTTTTT
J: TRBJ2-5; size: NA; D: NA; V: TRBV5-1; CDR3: CASSPGLKETQYF; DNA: TGCGCCAGCAGCCCGGGACTTAAAGAGACCCAGTACTTC
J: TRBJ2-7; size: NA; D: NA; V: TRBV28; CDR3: CASSFGDYEQYF; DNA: TGTGCCAGCAGTTTCGGTGACTACGAGCAGTACTTC
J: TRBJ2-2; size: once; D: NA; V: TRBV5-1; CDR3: CASSLAASSVTGELFF; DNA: TGCGCCAGCAGCTTGGCGGCCAGTTCAGTCACCGGGGAGCTGTTTTTT
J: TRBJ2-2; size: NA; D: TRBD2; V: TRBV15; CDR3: CATSRDIGGLGNTGELFF; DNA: TGTGCCACCAGCAGAGATATCGGGGGACTAGGCAACACCGGGGAGCTGTTTTTT
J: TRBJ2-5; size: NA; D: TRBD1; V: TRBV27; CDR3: CASSRRQGGFFETQYF; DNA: TGTGCCAGCAGTCGGAGACAGGGCGGCTTCTTTGAGACCCAGTACTTC
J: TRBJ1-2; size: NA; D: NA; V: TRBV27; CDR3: CASSRDNYGYTF; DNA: TGTGCCAGCAGCAGGGATAACTATGGCTACACCTTC
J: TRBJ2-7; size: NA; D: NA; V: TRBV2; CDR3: CASSNRDGSYEQYF; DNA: TGTGCCAGCAGTAACCGGGACGGTTCCTACGAGCAGTACTTC
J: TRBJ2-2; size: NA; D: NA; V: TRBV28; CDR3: CASNRGSNTGEPFF; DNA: TGTGCCAGCAACCGAGGGAGCAACACCGGGGAGCCGTTTTTT
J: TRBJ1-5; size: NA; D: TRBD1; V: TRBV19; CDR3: CASSGQGRQPQHF; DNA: TGTGCCAGTAGTGGACAGGGTAGGCAGCCCCAGCATTTT
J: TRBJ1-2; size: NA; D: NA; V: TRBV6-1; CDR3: CASSVVRGDGYTF; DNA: TGTGCCAGCAGCGTCGTTAGGGGTGATGGCTACACCTTC
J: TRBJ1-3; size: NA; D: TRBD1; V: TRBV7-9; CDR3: CASSLGQGSGNTIYF; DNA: TGTGCCAGCAGCTTAGGACAGGGAAGCGGAAACACCATATATTTT
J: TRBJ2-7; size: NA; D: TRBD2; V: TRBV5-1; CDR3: CASSVVAGAHEQYF; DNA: TGCGCCAGCAGCGTTGTAGCGGGAGCTCACGAGCAGTACTTC
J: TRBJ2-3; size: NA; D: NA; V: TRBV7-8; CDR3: CASTGSPLSTDTQYF; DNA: TGTGCCAGCACCGGGTCCCCTTTAAGCACAGATACGCAGTATTTT
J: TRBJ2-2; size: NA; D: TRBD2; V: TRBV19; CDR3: CASSVAGRPGELFF; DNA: TGTGCCAGTAGTGTAGCGGGGAGACCCGGGGAGCTGTTTTTT
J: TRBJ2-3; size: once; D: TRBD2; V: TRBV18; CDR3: CASSPGGADTQYF; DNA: TGTGCCAGCTCACCTGGGGGGGCAGATACGCAGTATTTT
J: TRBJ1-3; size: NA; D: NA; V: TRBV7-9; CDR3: CASSFGRTEGNTIYF; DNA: TGTGCCAGCAGCTTCGGCAGAACCGAAGGAAACACCATATATTTT
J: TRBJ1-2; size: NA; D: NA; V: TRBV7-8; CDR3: CASSLLQGKRANYGYTF; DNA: TGTGCCAGCAGCTTATTGCAGGGGAAAAGGGCGAACTATGGCTACACCTTC
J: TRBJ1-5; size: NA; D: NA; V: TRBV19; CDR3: CASSPGTSQPQHF; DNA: TGTGCCAGTAGTCCAGGGACGAGTCAGCCCCAGCATTTT
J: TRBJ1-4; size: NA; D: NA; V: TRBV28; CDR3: CAISDSTTNEKLFF; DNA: TGTGCCATTTCGGACAGTACAACTAATGAAAAACTGTTTTTT
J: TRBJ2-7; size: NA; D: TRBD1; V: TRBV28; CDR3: CASRPRGPYEQYF; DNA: TGTGCCAGCAGGCCCAGGGGGCCCTACGAGCAGTACTTC